Below, 27 T cell receptor beta chains from the same sample are listed, as sequenced in a study of cytomegalovirus exposure and HLA in healthy donors. PCR involved 60 Vbeta and 13 Jbeta primers. Clones were sequenced by immunoSEQ multiplex PCR, and TCRdb holds only the in-frame ones, with some missing. The data hold some 150,000 clones, with 75% to 85% observed a single time. Sequencing was carried out using PBMCs. These receptor sequences come from a woman in her thirties or forties in good health and CMV-seronegative.

The chain links TRBV6-1 to TRBJ2-1; no clear D gene. The V end was cut by 3 bases, the J end by 4 bases, with 7 bases between. The CDR3 consists of 13 residues. Germline V gene sequence: CDR1 MNHNS, CDR2 SASEGT. The CDR3 protein is CASSDGRYNEQFF. In DNA, the CDR3 is TGTGCCAGCAGTGATGGCAGATACAATGAGCAGTTCTTC.

The chain combines TRBV7-2 with TRBJ1-2; tentatively, D is TRBD1 (6 bases). Trimming pared 6 bases from V and 3 bases from J, leaving 14 bases between. Looked up from germline, CDR1 is SGHTA and CDR2 is FQGNSA. The CDR3 length is 14 residues. The CDR3 region is CASSAGGGHYGYTF. CDR3 nucleotides: TGTGCCAGCAGTGCGGGAGGGGGGCACTATGGCTACACCTTC. The complete variable domain, with remaining parts taken from reference TRBV7-2 and TRBJ1-2, reads GAGVSQSPSNKVTEKGKDVELRCDPISGHTALYWYRQSLGQGLEFLIYFQGNSAPDKSGLPSDRFSAERTGGSVSTLTIQRTQQEDSAVYLCASSAGGGHYGYTFGSGTRLTVV.

The chain carries TRBV5-1 and TRBJ1-5, with 8 positions matching TRBD1. Germline CDR1 and CDR2: SGHRS and YFSETQ. This CDR3 comprises 15 residues. After removal of 0 bases from V and 4 bases from J, the junction contained 3 bases not matched to a gene. This chain's CDR3 is CASSLAGQVNQPQHF. CDR3 DNA: TGCGCCAGCAGCTTGGCGGGACAGGTAAATCAGCCCCAGCATTTT.

The chain uses TRBV6-1 and TRBJ1-5, with 7 bases matching TRBD1. The length of the CDR3 is 14 residues. The germline V gene has CDR1 MNHNS and CDR2 SASEGT. Germline trimming cut 0 bases from V and 7 bases from J; bases unmatched to any gene: 3. CDR3 nucleotide sequence: TGTGCCAGCAGTGAAGCGACAGGGTGGCAGCCCCAGCATTTT. Translating it yields CASSEATGWQPQHF.

This clone occurred a few times. The chain is built from TRBV5-1 and TRBJ2-3; tentative D call: TRBD1 (6 bases). With 0 bases removed from V and 3 bases from J, the gap between germline ends came to 14 bases. Germline CDR1 is SGHRS and CDR2 is YFSETQ. This CDR3 comprises 16 residues. The CDR3 sequence: CASSLEGRGRTDTQYF. CDR3 nucleotides: TGCGCCAGCAGCTTGGAGGGCAGGGGAAGGACAGATACGCAGTATTTT.

V is TRBV7-3 and J is TRBJ2-1; possible D gene TRBD2, 7 bases. V lost 3 bases and J lost 7, with 10 bases in between. The CDR3 contains 13 residues. Germline V gives CDR1 SGHTA, CDR2 FQGTGA. CDR3 amino acids: CASSFGGANEQFF. In nucleotides, the CDR3 is TGTGCCAGCAGCTTTGGGGGGGCGAATGAGCAGTTCTTC.

The rearrangement joins TRBV7-9 to TRBJ1-4; D unresolved. Deletions cut 3 bases from V and 6 bases from J, with 5 bases between. CDR1 and CDR2 (germline): SEHNR, FQNEAQ (reference sequence). The CDR3 covers 12 residues. The CDR3 reads CASSFGHEKLFF. The CDR3 coding sequence is TGTGCCAGCAGCTTTGGCCATGAAAAACTGTTTTTT.

For the CDR3, the DNA is TGTGCCAGCAGATCGGACTGGGGTAACACTGAAGCTTTCTTT. It yields the protein CASRSDWGNTEAFF. This sequence joins TRBV7-3 and TRBJ1-1; D remains unclear. The V end lost 6 bases, the J end lost 2 bases, and 13 bases lay between the germline ends. Germline loops: CDR1 SGHTA, CDR2 FQGTGA. This CDR3 is built from 14 residues.

This clone came up a few times. The chain employs TRBV19 and TRBJ2-7; 11 nucleotides match TRBD1. CDR3 size: 15 residues. From germline, CDR1 is LNHDA and CDR2 SQIVND (reference sequence). The V segment lost 5 bases and the J segment 1 base; nucleotides outside the gene matches: 4. The CDR3 DNA follows: TGTGCCAGTAGTTACCGGGACAGGGGGTCCTACGAGCAGTACTTC. Amino acids: CASSYRDRGSYEQYF.

The V call is TRBV19, the J call TRBJ1-1; TRBD1 aligns across 9 bases. Losses at the gene ends were 8 bases for V and 3 bases for J; bases not matched to a gene: 4. CDR1 and CDR2 from the germline V gene are LNHDA and SQIVND (reference sequence). The CDR3 is 13 residues long. The CDR3 reads CASGTGYDTEAFF. The CDR3 DNA reads as TGTGCCAGTGGGACAGGGTATGACACTGAAGCTTTCTTT.

The rearrangement links TRBV30 to TRBJ2-7; D may be TRBD2 (5 bases). The CDR3 totals 13 residues. Germline V CDR1 and CDR2: GTSNPN, SVGIG (reference sequence). V was shortened by 4 bases and J by 3 bases, with 13 bases between the two germline ends. The CDR3 sequence: CAWTPGLYYEQYF. DNA of the CDR3: TGTGCCTGGACCCCCGGACTTTACTACGAGCAGTACTTC.

This chain uses TRBV4-2 with TRBJ2-3; TRBD2 aligns across 13 bases. The CDR3 runs 17 residues. Losses at the gene ends were 4 bases for V and 6 bases for J; bases not matched to a gene: 10. The germline gives CDR1 LGHNA, CDR2 YNFKEQ. CDR3 DNA sequence: TGTGCCAGCAGCCCGGTGACTAGCGGGGGGCCAGATGATACGCAGTATTTT. It codes for CASSPVTSGGPDDTQYF.

This clone came up a few times. This rearrangement joins TRBV5-1 to TRBJ2-5, with 9 bases that match TRBD2. The length of the CDR3 is 17 residues. Germline CDR1 is SGHRS and CDR2 is YFSETQ. V lost 1 base to trimming and J lost 0 bases; unmatched junction nucleotides: 7. The CDR3 sequence: CASSLTPSGEYQETQYF. CDR3 bases: TGCGCCAGCAGCTTGACCCCTAGCGGGGAGTACCAAGAGACCCAGTACTTC.

The gene calls are TRBV10-3 and TRBJ2-3; the D gene is possibly TRBD2 (5 bases). Between the trimmed V and J ends, which lost 3 bases and 4 bases, there was a span of 14 bases. CDR3 length: 15 residues. Germline V gene sequence: CDR1 ENHRY, CDR2 SYGVKD. The CDR3 is CAISDGSSRSDTQYF. The CDR3 DNA reads TGTGCCATCAGTGATGGTTCTAGCCGTTCAGATACGCAGTATTTT.

The J gene is TRBJ1-5, the V gene TRBV7-9; 10 positions agree with TRBD1. Germline V gene data show CDR1 as SEHNR and CDR2 as FQNEAQ (reference sequence). CDR3 length: 13 amino acids. Germline trimming cut 5 bases from V and 7 bases from J; bases unmatched to any gene: 2. CDR3 DNA sequence: TGTGCCAGCAGCGGGACAGGGGACCAGCCCCAGCATTTT. It encodes CASSGTGDQPQHF.

The chain is built from TRBV19 and TRBJ1-2, with D possibly being TRBD1 (6 bases). CDR3 length: 14 residues. The ends were cut back, 6 bases at V and 4 bases at J, with 15 bases in the middle. Germline loops: CDR1 LNHDA, CDR2 SQIVND (reference sequence). This CDR3 reads CASSPQGKGYGYTF. The CDR3 DNA is TGTGCCAGTAGCCCACAGGGAAAGGGCTATGGCTACACCTTC.

Only one count was recorded for this clone. The genes are TRBV2 and TRBJ2-3, with TRBD2 matching over 7 bases. The germline CDR1 and CDR2 sequences are SNHLY and FYNNEI. Trimming took 5 bases from V and 0 from J; bases not matched to a gene: 8. The CDR3 covers 16 residues. CDR3: CASSSERGLSTDTQYF. In nucleotides, the CDR3 is TGTGCCAGCAGTTCAGAGCGGGGCCTTAGCACAGATACGCAGTATTTT.

This clone has more than one count but fewer than ten. The genes are TRBV29-1 and TRBJ1-1; TRBD1 might be the D (5 bases). V was cut by 3 bases and J by 10 bases, with 15 bases left in between. The V gene's germline CDR1 is SQVTM and CDR2 ANQGSEA. This CDR3 comprises 12 residues. CDR3: CSVDRAGTRAFF. For the CDR3, the DNA is TGCAGCGTTGACAGGGCCGGGACTAGAGCTTTCTTT. Combining the CDR3 with reference TRBV29-1 and TRBJ1-1 gives the whole variable domain SAVISQKPSRDICQRGTSLTIQCQVDSQVTMMFWYRQQPGQSLTLIATANQGSEATYESGFVIDKFPISRPNLTFSTLTVSNMSPEDSSIYLCSVDRAGTRAFFGQGTRLTVV.

As regards this clone: Other nucleotide sequences from this sample produce the same CDR3. The chain is built from TRBV18 and TRBJ1-1, with TRBD1 matching 8 bases. Looked up from germline, CDR1 is KGHSH and CDR2 is LQKENI. The CDR3 sequence is 13 residues long. With V trimmed by 7 bases and J by 5 bases, 6 bases remained unmatched. The CDR3 region is CASLGQGGTEAFF. CDR3 nucleotide sequence: TGTGCCAGCTTAGGACAGGGAGGGACTGAAGCTTTCTTT.

The chain uses TRBV19 and TRBJ2-7; possibly TRBD2 for D (5 bases). V lost 3 bases and J lost 0, with 9 bases in between. The CDR3 is 14 amino acids. CDR1 is LNHDA and CDR2 is SQIVND in the germline V gene (reference sequence). Written as DNA, the CDR3 is TGTGCCAGTAGTATTCAAGGGAGCTCCTACGAGCAGTACTTC. Translated, it gives CASSIQGSSYEQYF.

This clone showed up just a few times. The chain is built from TRBV7-3 and TRBJ1-2, with D tentatively TRBD1 (6 bases). Germline V lookup: CDR1 SGHTA, CDR2 FQGTGA. The CDR3 extends over 13 amino acids. Trimming took 1 base from V and 6 from J, leaving 9 bases between them. The CDR3 sequence: CASSLSQGNGYTF. The CDR3, as DNA: TGTGCCAGCAGCTTAAGTCAGGGGAATGGCTACACCTTC.

This clone came up once. Written as DNA, the CDR3 is TGTGCCAGCAGTCTCGACCGGGGGGCTCGCCTGGAGACCCAGTACTTC. Encoded protein: CASSLDRGARLETQYF. V usage is TRBV28 and J usage is TRBJ2-5; D is perhaps TRBD2 (7 bases). The CDR3 extends over 16 amino acids. From germline, CDR1 is MDHEN and CDR2 SYDVKM. V was pared by 5 bases and J by 5 bases, with 21 bases between.

This clone was seen only a few times. The rearrangement joins TRBV15 to TRBJ2-2; 7 nucleotides line up with TRBD1. V was pared by 5 bases and J by 3 bases, with 3 bases of the junction left unmatched. This CDR3 is 14 amino acids long. Germline V gives CDR1 LNHNV, CDR2 YYDKDF (reference sequence). The chain's CDR3 is CATSRQGDTGELFF. Here the CDR3 DNA reads TGTGCCACCAGCCGACAGGGAGACACCGGGGAGCTGTTTTTT.

The chain is built from TRBV27 and TRBJ2-2, with D possibly being TRBD2 (6 bases). Trimming pared 0 bases from V and 4 bases from J, leaving 15 bases between. Germline V CDR1 and CDR2: MNHEY, SMNVEV (reference sequence). CDR3 length equals 17 residues. CDR3 nucleotide sequence: TGTGCCAGCAGTTTATCTTTAGGTGGGGGGAGCACCGGGGAGCTGTTTTTT. As protein: CASSLSLGGGSTGELFF.

This clone was observed a handful of times. V is TRBV14 and J is TRBJ1-1; D ambiguous. This CDR3 contains 14 residues. Trimming pared 2 bases from V and 0 bases from J, leaving 7 bases between. Germline V gene data show CDR1 as SGHDN and CDR2 as FVKESK. The CDR3 DNA follows: TGTGCCAGCAGCCAAAACACAGTGAACACTGAAGCTTTCTTT. Amino acid sequence: CASSQNTVNTEAFF.

This clone showed up just a few times. This chain uses TRBV4-3 with TRBJ2-5; 8 nucleotides align to TRBD2. The CDR3 covers 16 residues. CDR1 and CDR2 from the germline V gene are LGHNA and YSLEER. The ends lost 2 bases at V and 5 bases at J; junction bases unmatched: 10. The CDR3 DNA reads as TGCGCCAGCAGCCAATCGGCGGGGGGTGGGGGGGAGACCCAGTACTTC. Its protein product is CASSQSAGGGGETQYF.

The rearrangement uses TRBV30 and TRBJ2-1; TRBD2 is a possible D gene (5 bases). The CDR3 loop spans 18 amino acids. The germline V gene has CDR1 GTSNPN and CDR2 SVGIG (reference sequence). Trimming pared 0 bases from V and 7 bases from J, leaving 25 bases between. CDR3 sequence reads: CAWSVNGTGKGRGNEQFF. The CDR3 DNA follows: TGTGCCTGGAGTGTAAACGGAACGGGGAAAGGGAGAGGGAATGAGCAGTTCTTC.